This T cell receptor beta chain comes out of a study of T cell responses to AZD1222 COVID-19 vaccine. Findings and caveats of the study: There were mostly white British donors and more females than males, and clonal diversity was possibly underestimated. Spike was spanned by vaccine-associated CD4 TCRs, with dominance at 160-218 and 743-854.

Trimming removed 0 bases at V and 11 bases at J, with 16 bases between. CDR1 is SQVTM, CDR2 ANQGSEA, per germline. The CDR3 length is 13 residues. Concerning this clone: Its matching antigen is unknown.

Some second doses came at about 4 weeks and others at about 12 weeks; these were pooled. Produced via immunoSEQ multiplex PCR; TCRdb's table is partial and in-frame only. This sample has 89,000 or so clones, with approximately 90% found just once. The J gene is TRBJ1-1, the V gene TRBV29-1; D is unclear. This clonotype originated in an adult who received the AZD1222 COVID-19 vaccine. The material sequenced was peripheral blood, taken 28 days after the second AZD1222 dose. CDR3 sequence reads: CSVEERPKKKAFF. CDR3 sequence (DNA): TGCAGCGTTGAAGAGAGGCCAAAAAAGAAGGCTTTCTTT.